Listed here are 27 T cell receptor beta chains from one sample, sequenced in a study of siplizumab effects on memory and regulatory T cells (dated by TCRdb to about 2019). Libraries were constructed by the immunoSEQ multiplex PCR assay. Entries here come from immuneACCESS through TCRdb and include only in-frame sequences with V and J called. Some clones fail to appear in such tables; in the studies checked, an unresolved V gene covers under half of the shortfall, and the cause of the remainder is unknown. A total of about 50,000 clones appear in this sample, roughly 92% of them only once. Together, the top ten hold roughly 17% of the sample. Input material: CD8+ T cells sorted from blood. These receptors were collected from a human donor in good health.

DNA of the CDR3: TGCGCCAGCCGGTCTGCGAGTGGGGCCGACGAGCAGTACTTC. Its translation is CASRSASGADEQYF. The chain is built from TRBV5-1 and TRBJ2-7; tentative D call: TRBD1 (5 bases). There are 14 residues in the CDR3. Germline V CDR1 and CDR2: SGHRS, YFSETQ. The V end lost 7 bases, the J end lost 5 bases, and 19 bases lay between the germline ends.

In this sample, this clone turned up once. The chain is built from TRBV27 and TRBJ2-2, with TRBD1 as a possible D gene (7 bases). The CDR3 contains 14 residues. Germline loops: CDR1 MNHEY, CDR2 SMNVEV (reference sequence). Trimming removed 4 bases from V and 4 bases from J, with 10 bases in between. DNA of the CDR3: TGTGCCAGCAGTTCTCAGGGGGGCACCGGGGAGCTGTTTTTT. Amino acid sequence: CASSSQGGTGELFF.

The V call is TRBV28, the J call TRBJ1-2; TRBD1 is a possible D gene (6 bases). CDR3 length equals 15 residues. In germline, CDR1 is MDHEN, CDR2 SYDVKM. Trimming pared 9 bases from V and 1 base from J, leaving 18 bases between. In DNA, the CDR3 is TGTGCCAGTATCCGCGAAACAGGGATTAACTATGGCTACACCTTC. It codes for CASIRETGINYGYTF.

This chain uses TRBV7-3 with TRBJ1-2, with 7 bases aligning to TRBD1. V lost 4 bases and J lost 4; bases outside the gene matches: 9. The CDR3 is 15 amino acids. CDR1 and CDR2 from the germline V gene are SGHTA and FQGTGA. CDR3 sequence: CASSSTPGQSYGYTF. The DNA of the CDR3 is TGTGCCAGCAGCTCCACCCCGGGACAGAGCTATGGCTACACCTTC.

DNA for the CDR3: TGTGCCAGCAAGTTTGGAGAAACCTACGAGCAGTACTTC. As protein: CASKFGETYEQYF. The chain couples TRBV27 to TRBJ2-7; D remains ambiguous. CDR3 length equals 13 residues. CDR1 and CDR2 from the germline V gene are MNHEY and SMNVEV (reference sequence). The V and J ends lost 7 bases and 2 bases respectively, with 12 bases between them.

The chain recombines TRBV11-2 with TRBJ2-2; D ambiguous. Trimming took off 4 bases at V and 4 bases at J, with 4 bases between the two ends. Germline values: CDR1 SGHAT, CDR2 FQNNGV. The CDR3 runs to 12 residues. The CDR3 protein is CASSSVTGELFF. For the CDR3, the DNA is TGTGCCAGCAGCTCCGTCACCGGGGAGCTGTTTTTT.

The J gene is TRBJ2-7, the V gene TRBV29-1, with TRBD1 matching 7 bases. J was trimmed by 0 bases and V by 2 bases; bases with no gene match: 7. Germline V gene sequence: CDR1 SQVTM, CDR2 ANQGSEA. The CDR3 sequence is 15 residues long. The CDR3 sequence: CSVETNGDSSYEQYF. The DNA of the CDR3 is TGCAGCGTTGAAACCAATGGGGACAGCTCCTACGAGCAGTACTTC.

The chain employs TRBV9 and TRBJ1-1, with 8 positions matching TRBD1. Germline trimming cut 2 bases from V and 4 bases from J; bases unmatched to any gene: 22. Germline values: CDR1 SGDLS, CDR2 YYNGEE. This CDR3 contains 20 residues. CDR3 DNA: TGTGCCAGCAGCGTCCTTGGACAGGGCGGCATGGGCACGAGTATCACTGAAGCTTTCTTT. Amino acids: CASSVLGQGGMGTSITEAFF. The full variable domain, with the rest looked up from reference TRBV9 and TRBJ1-1, is DSGVTQTPKHLITATGQRVTLRCSPRSGDLSVYWYQQSLDQGLQFLIQYYNGEERAKGNILERFSAQQFPDLHSELNLSSLELGDSALYFCASSVLGQGGMGTSITEAFFGQGTRLTVV.

This chain joins TRBV7-8 and TRBJ2-6; no firm D call. Germline-derived CDR1 and CDR2 are SGHVS and FQNEAQ. Between the trimmed V and J ends, which lost 3 bases and 0 bases, there was a span of 9 bases. The CDR3 covers 16 residues. The CDR3 DNA reads as TGTGCCAGCAGCTTTTTTCCCTCCTCTGGGGCCAACGTCCTGACTTTC. Protein: CASSFFPSSGANVLTF.

The chain is built from TRBV28 and TRBJ1-5; D remains unclear. The CDR3 runs 13 residues. The ends were cut back, 6 bases at V and 0 bases at J, with 6 bases in the middle. The germline V gene encodes CDR1 MDHEN and CDR2 SYDVKM. The CDR3 DNA sequence: TGTGCCAGCAGGACCTTTAGCAATCAGCCCCAGCATTTT. This codes for CASRTFSNQPQHF.

The chain employs TRBV6-1 and TRBJ2-1; the D is unclear. Trimming removed 2 bases from V and 7 bases from J, with 6 bases in between. This CDR3 comprises 12 residues. Germline values: CDR1 MNHNS, CDR2 SASEGT. CDR3 sequence: CASSELGNEQFF. CDR3 in DNA: TGTGCCAGCAGTGAACTAGGAAATGAGCAGTTCTTC.

J is TRBJ2-1 and V is TRBV6-5; D gene unclear. CDR3 length: 14 amino acids. V shed 7 bases and J shed 0 bases, with 10 bases lying between them. Germline CDR1 and CDR2: MNHEY and SVGAGI. CDR3 nucleotides: TGTGCCAGCACCCAAGGTAGCTCCTACAATGAGCAGTTCTTC. It yields the protein CASTQGSSYNEQFF.

This clone has a handful of counts. The rearrangement joins TRBV25-1 to TRBJ1-2; TRBD1 matches 7 bases. V lost 6 bases to trimming and J lost 5 bases; unmatched junction nucleotides: 6. The CDR3 runs 13 residues. The germline CDR1 and CDR2 sequences are MGHDK and SYGVNS. The CDR3 loop reads CASSPGTAYGYTF. CDR3 nucleotide sequence: TGTGCCAGCAGCCCCGGGACAGCATATGGCTACACCTTC.

The rearrangement links TRBV7-2 to TRBJ2-1, with TRBD2 matching 10 bases. The CDR3 has 14 amino acids. V dropped 5 bases and J dropped 6; count of bases not matched to a gene: 4. CDR1 is SGHTA and CDR2 is FQGNSA in the germline V gene. CDR3 loop: CASSPWTSGNEQFF. CDR3 nucleotide sequence: TGTGCCAGCAGCCCTTGGACTAGCGGCAATGAGCAGTTCTTC. Variable domain in full (rest from reference TRBV7-2 and TRBJ2-1): GAGVSQSPSNKVTEKGKDVELRCDPISGHTALYWYRQSLGQGLEFLIYFQGNSAPDKSGLPSDRFSAERTGGSVSTLTIQRTQQEDSAVYLCASSPWTSGNEQFFGPGTRLTVL.

V gene TRBV7-3 combines with J gene TRBJ2-1; D gene uncertain. Germline CDR1 reads SGHTA; CDR2 reads FQGTGA. V shed 1 base and J shed 9 bases, with 7 bases lying between them. This CDR3 has 12 residues. CDR3 nucleotide sequence: TGTGCCAGCAGCTTAAGCGGATCTGAGCAGTTCTTC. Protein: CASSLSGSEQFF. Full variable domain (remainder filled in from reference TRBV7-3 and TRBJ2-1): GAGVSQTPSNKVTEKGKYVELRCDPISGHTALYWYRQSLGQGPEFLIYFQGTGAADDSGLPNDRFFAVRPEGSVSTLKIQRTERGDSAVYLCASSLSGSEQFFGPGTRLTVL.

The chain is built from TRBV25-1 and TRBJ1-6; tentatively, D is TRBD1 (6 bases). The CDR3 has 14 amino acids. The germline V gene encodes CDR1 MGHDK and CDR2 SYGVNS. The V gene lost 7 bases and the J gene lost 7 bases, with 14 bases spanning the gap. CDR3 bases: TGTGCCAGCACCCAACAGGGTTGGAATTCACCCCTCCACTTT. This sequence encodes CASTQQGWNSPLHF.

DNA for the CDR3: TGTGCCAGCAGTTTAACTAGCTCGGACATTCAGTACTTC. This codes for CASSLTSSDIQYF. This chain joins TRBV28 and TRBJ2-4; the D gene is possibly TRBD2 (6 bases). Germline V gene data show CDR1 as MDHEN and CDR2 as SYDVKM. V lost 2 bases and J 8 bases, leaving 10 bases between the germline ends. The CDR3 runs to 13 residues.

This clone turned up a few times. The chain links TRBV10-1 to TRBJ2-1; D is perhaps TRBD1 (5 bases). This CDR3 is built from 14 residues. The germline CDR1 and CDR2 sequences are WNHNN and SYGVQD (reference sequence). The V end lost 3 bases, the J end lost 3 bases, and 9 bases lay between the germline ends. CDR3 loop: CASSDSDSYNEQFF. The CDR3 DNA reads as TGCGCCAGCAGTGACAGTGACAGCTACAATGAGCAGTTCTTC.

The genes are TRBV2 and TRBJ2-3; 8 nucleotides align to TRBD2. Looked up from germline, CDR1 is SNHLY and CDR2 is FYNNEI. The CDR3 spans 13 residues. V lost 7 bases to trimming and J lost 4 bases; unmatched junction nucleotides: 4. This CDR3 is CASTGTRPDTQYF. DNA of the CDR3: TGTGCCAGCACCGGGACTAGGCCAGATACGCAGTATTTT.

CDR3 in DNA: TGTGCCAGTTTGGGGGGCGGAAACACTGAAGCTTTCTTT. Protein: CASLGGGNTEAFF. The gene calls are TRBV19 and TRBJ1-1; TRBD1 is a possible D gene (6 bases). Germline V gives CDR1 LNHDA, CDR2 SQIVND (reference sequence). V dropped 8 bases and J dropped 2 bases, with 12 bases sitting between them. The CDR3 contains 13 residues.

This rearrangement joins TRBV5-6 to TRBJ1-3; D is uncertain. Germline V gives CDR1 SGHDT, CDR2 YYEEEE. The CDR3 has 16 residues. V was trimmed by 0 bases and J by 0 bases, leaving 10 bases between them. CDR3 nucleotide sequence: TGTGCCAGCAGCTTGGGGGGATTGGACTCTGGAAACACCATATATTTT. It codes for CASSLGGLDSGNTIYF.

The chain uses TRBV5-1 and TRBJ2-1; maybe TRBD2 (6 bases). V was shortened by 0 bases and J by 6 bases, with 10 bases between the two germline ends. The CDR3 sequence is 14 residues long. Germline V gives CDR1 SGHRS, CDR2 YFSETQ. As DNA, the CDR3 is TGCGCCAGCAGCTTGGCGGGAGCGATCAATGAGCAGTTCTTC. This translates into CASSLAGAINEQFF. Drawing the rest from reference TRBV5-1 and TRBJ2-1, the complete variable domain is KAGVTQTPRYLIKTRGQQVTLSCSPISGHRSVSWYQQTPGQGLQFLFEYFSETQRNKGNFPGRFSGRQFSNSRSEMNVSTLELGDSALYLCASSLAGAINEQFFGPGTRLTVL.

This chain joins TRBV21-1 and TRBJ1-3. TRBV21-1 represents a pseudogene. The CDR3 is 16 residues long. The CDR3 bases are TGTGCCAGCAGAGAAAAACTACAACACGCACGAAACACCATATATTTT. The encoded protein is CASREKLQHARNTIYF.

The V call is TRBV27, the J call TRBJ2-5; 11 nucleotides line up with TRBD2. Germline V gene data show CDR1 as MNHEY and CDR2 as SMNVEV (reference sequence). J was trimmed by 3 bases and V by 3 bases; bases with no gene match: 6. CDR3 length: 16 amino acids. CDR3 amino acids: CASSFLAGGQEETQYF. The CDR3 DNA reads TGTGCCAGCAGTTTCTTAGCGGGAGGGCAAGAAGAGACCCAGTACTTC.

By share, this clone ranks as medium-sized. The chain joins TRBV20-1 to TRBJ1-4; no reliable D call. The CDR3 contains 11 residues. V shed 4 bases and J shed 11 bases, with 11 bases lying between them. Germline V gene sequence: CDR1 DFQATT, CDR2 SNEGSKA (reference sequence). The CDR3 reads CSATRDGKLFF. CDR3 nucleotide sequence: TGCAGTGCTACTAGAGACGGGAAACTGTTTTTT.

V usage is TRBV5-1 and J usage is TRBJ2-5; the D is unclear. Trimming left V 4 bases short and J 0 bases short, with 7 bases between. The CDR3 extends over 13 amino acids. Germline CDR1 SGHRS, CDR2 YFSETQ. In nucleotides, the CDR3 is TGCGCCAGCAGCCTAAGATACCAAGAGACCCAGTACTTC. The encoded protein is CASSLRYQETQYF.

The J gene is TRBJ1-2, the V gene TRBV30, with TRBD1 as a possible D gene (6 bases). V was clipped by 7 bases and J by 4 bases, with 13 bases between them. This CDR3 is 12 amino acids long. The germline gives CDR1 GTSNPN, CDR2 SVGIG (reference sequence). The CDR3 protein is CALLQGSYGYTF. CDR3 nucleotide sequence: TGTGCCTTACTTCAGGGGTCCTATGGCTACACCTTC.